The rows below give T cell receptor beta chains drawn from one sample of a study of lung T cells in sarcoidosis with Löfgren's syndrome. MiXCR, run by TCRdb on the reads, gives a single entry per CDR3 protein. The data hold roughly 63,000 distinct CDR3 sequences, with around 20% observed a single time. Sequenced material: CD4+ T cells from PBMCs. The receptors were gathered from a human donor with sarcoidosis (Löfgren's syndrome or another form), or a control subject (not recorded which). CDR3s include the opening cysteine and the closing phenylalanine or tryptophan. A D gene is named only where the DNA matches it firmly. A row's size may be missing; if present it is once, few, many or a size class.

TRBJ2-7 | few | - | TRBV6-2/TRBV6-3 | TGTGCCAGCAGTTACTCGCGGAGGCCTAGCTCCTACGAGCAGTACTTC | CASSYSRRPSSYEQYF
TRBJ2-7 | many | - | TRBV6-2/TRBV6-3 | TGTGCCAGCAGTTACAAGATAGGGGGACTATCGGACGGGGAGCAGTACTTC | CASSYKIGGLSDGEQYF
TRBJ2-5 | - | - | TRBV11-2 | TGTGCCAGCAGCCGGGGATACCAAGAGACCCAGTACTTC | CASSRGYQETQYF
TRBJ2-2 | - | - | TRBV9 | TGTGCCAGCAGCGTAGAGAGGGGCGTCCCGACCGGGGAGCTGTTTTTT | CASSVERGVPTGELFF
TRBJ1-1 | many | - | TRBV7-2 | TGTGCCAGCAGCTTAAGATGGATAACTGAAGCTTTCTTT | CASSLRWITEAFF
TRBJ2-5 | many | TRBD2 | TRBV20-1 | TGCAGTGCTAGAGACCGGACTAGCGGGGGACCCCAAGAGACCCAGTACTTC | CSARDRTSGGPQETQYF
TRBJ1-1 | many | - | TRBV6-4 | TGTGCCAGCAGAGACCTACAAGCAAGCGCTGAAGCTTTCTTT | CASRDLQASAEAFF
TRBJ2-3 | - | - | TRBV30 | TGTGCCTGGAGTGGAAGGGCCCCAGATACGCAGTATTTT | CAWSGRAPDTQYF
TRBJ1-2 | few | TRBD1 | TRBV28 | TGTGCCAGCAGTATACAGGGGGAGGGCTACACCTTC | CASSIQGEGYTF
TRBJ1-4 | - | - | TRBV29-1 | TGCAGCGCAGGCAGGGGTGAAAAACTGTTTTTT | CSAGRGEKLFF
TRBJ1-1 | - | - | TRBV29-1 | TGCAGCGTTGAGAGCCGGCGGAACACTGAAGCTTTCTTT | CSVESRRNTEAFF
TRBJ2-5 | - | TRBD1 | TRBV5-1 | TGCGCCAGCAGCTCGGTAGGGGGCTTGACGGAGACCCAGTACTTC | CASSSVGGLTETQYF
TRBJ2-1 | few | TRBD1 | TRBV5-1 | TGCGCCAGCAGCCTAGGGACAGCCGGCTACAATGAGCAGTTCTTC | CASSLGTAGYNEQFF
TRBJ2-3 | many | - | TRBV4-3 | TGCGCCAGCAGCCAAGAGGAAGGCGGACGCACAGATACGCAGTATTTT | CASSQEEGGRTDTQYF
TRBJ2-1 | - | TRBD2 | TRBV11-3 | TGTGCCAGCAGCTCACGGACTAGCGGGCCCCTGAGCTCCTACAATGAGCAGTTCTTC | CASSSRTSGPLSSYNEQFF
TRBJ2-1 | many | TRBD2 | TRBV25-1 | TGTGCCAGCAGTGACTTAAGCGGGACCCACAATGAGCAGTTCTTC | CASSDLSGTHNEQFF
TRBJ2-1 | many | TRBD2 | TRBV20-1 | TGCAGTGCTAGAGGGACTAGCGGGGGGGCCTCCTACAATGAGCAGTTCTTC | CSARGTSGGASYNEQFF
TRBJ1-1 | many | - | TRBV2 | TGTGCCAGCAGTCCGACGGGAATATGGACTGAAGCTTTCTTT | CASSPTGIWTEAFF
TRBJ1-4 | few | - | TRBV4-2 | TGTGCCAGCAGCCAACTCAGCCCGCCGGGGACTAATGAAAAACTGTTTTTT | CASSQLSPPGTNEKLFF
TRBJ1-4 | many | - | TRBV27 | TGTGCCAGCAGTTTAGTCGGGGGAAAACTGTTTTTT | CASSLVGGKLFF
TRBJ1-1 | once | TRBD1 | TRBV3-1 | TGTGCCGGCAGCCATAGACAGGGGGCCACTGAAGCTTTCTTT | CAGSHRQGATEAFF
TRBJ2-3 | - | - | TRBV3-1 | TGTGCCAGCAGCTTTTGGACTCGCCAATCTTCAGGAGATACGCAGTATTTT | CASSFWTRQSSGDTQYF
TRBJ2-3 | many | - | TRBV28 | TGTGCCAGCAGTTTAAGGGGCCGGGCGCGCGATACGCAGTATTTT | CASSLRGRARDTQYF
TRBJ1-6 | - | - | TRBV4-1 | TGCGCCAGCAGCCAGGCCCCCGGGGCAGGGTATTCACCCCTCCACTTT | CASSQAPGAGYSPLHF
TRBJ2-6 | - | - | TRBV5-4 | TGTGCCAGCAGCTTGGACGGACGCTCTGGGGCCAACGTCCTGACTTTC | CASSLDGRSGANVLTF
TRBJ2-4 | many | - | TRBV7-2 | TGTGCCAGCAGCTCGCTCGGAAGCGGAAACATTCAGTACTTC | CASSSLGSGNIQYF
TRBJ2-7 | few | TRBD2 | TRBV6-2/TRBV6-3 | TGTGCCAGCAGACCGGGACTAGTATTTTCCCCCGAGCAGTACTTC | CASRPGLVFSPEQYF
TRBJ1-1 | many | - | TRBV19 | TGTGCCAGTAGGGGTTGGGCTGAAGCTTTCTTT | CASRGWAEAFF
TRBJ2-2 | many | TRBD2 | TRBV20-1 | TGCAGTGCACGGTCTAGCGGGGGCCCTAACACCGGGGAGCTGTTTTTT | CSARSSGGPNTGELFF
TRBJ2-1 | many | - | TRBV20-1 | TGCAGTGCTAGACCCCAGACAGGCGTGTTATACAATGAGCAGTTCTTC | CSARPQTGVLYNEQFF
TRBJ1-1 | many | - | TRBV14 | TGTGCCAGCAGCCAACGCAACGAAGCTTTCTTT | CASSQRNEAFF
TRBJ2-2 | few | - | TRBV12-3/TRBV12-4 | TGTGCCAGCACCACAAGTCGGACCCACACCGGGGAGCTGTTTTTT | CASTTSRTHTGELFF
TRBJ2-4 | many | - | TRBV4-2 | TGTGCCAGCAGCCAAGATTTACAGCTGGAAAACATTCAGTACTTC | CASSQDLQLENIQYF
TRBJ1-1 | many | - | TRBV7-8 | TGTGCCAGCAGCTTACAGGGGCATTTGTCTTTGAACACTGAAGCTTTCTTT | CASSLQGHLSLNTEAFF
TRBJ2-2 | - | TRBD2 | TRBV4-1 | TGCGCCAGCAGCCGTAGCGGGGGGGAAACCGGGGAGCTGTTTTTT | CASSRSGGETGELFF
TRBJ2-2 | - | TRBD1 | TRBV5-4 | TGTGCCAGCAGCTTGGAGACAGGGATCGGGGAGCTGTTTTTT | CASSLETGIGELFF
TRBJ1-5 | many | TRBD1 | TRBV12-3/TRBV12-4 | TGTGCCAGCAGTTTTAACTATGACAGGGGACTACATCAGCCCCAGCATTTT | CASSFNYDRGLHQPQHF
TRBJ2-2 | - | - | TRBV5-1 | TGCGCCAGCAGCTTGGTAGCAGGAAGTCACACCGGGGAGCTGTTTTTT | CASSLVAGSHTGELFF
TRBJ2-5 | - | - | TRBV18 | TGTGCCAGCTCACCGATTCCGGGACAAGAGACCCAGTACTTC | CASSPIPGQETQYF
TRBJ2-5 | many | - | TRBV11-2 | TGTGCCAGCAGCTTCCTAAGCGGGCAAGAGACCCAGTACTTC | CASSFLSGQETQYF
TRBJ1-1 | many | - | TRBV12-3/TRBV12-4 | TGTGCCAGCTCTCCGCGAGGAGAGGGCACTGAAGCTTTCTTT | CASSPRGEGTEAFF
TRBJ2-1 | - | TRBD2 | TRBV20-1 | TGCAGTGCTAGGACTAGCGGGGCCTGGACTGAGCGGTTCTTC | CSARTSGAWTERFF
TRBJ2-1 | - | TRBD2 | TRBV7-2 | TGTGCCAGCAGCCGGACTAGCGGGCACTATGAGCAGTTCTTC | CASSRTSGHYEQFF
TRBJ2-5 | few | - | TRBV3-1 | TGTGCCAGCAGCCAAAGGGAGACCCAGTACTTC | CASSQRETQYF
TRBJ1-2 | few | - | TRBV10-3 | TGTGCCATCAGTGAGTCGGGTAGGGGTAGTGGCTACACCTTC | CAISESGRGSGYTF
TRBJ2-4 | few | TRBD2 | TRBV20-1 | TGCAGTGCTAGAGGCCCGGGGCAAGCGGGGGGGATCAAGGTCAAAAACATTCAGTACTTC | CSARGPGQAGGIKVKNIQYF
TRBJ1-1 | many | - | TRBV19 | TGTGCCAGTAGTATTGGTGATCGGAACACTGAAGCTTTCTTT | CASSIGDRNTEAFF
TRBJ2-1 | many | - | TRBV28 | TGTGCCAGCAGACTCTATGGCGGGACAGCGTTCTACAATGAGCAGTTCTTC | CASRLYGGTAFYNEQFF
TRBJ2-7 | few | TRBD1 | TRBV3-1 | TGTGCCAGCAGCCACCGGGACAGGGACTACGAGCAGTACTTC | CASSHRDRDYEQYF
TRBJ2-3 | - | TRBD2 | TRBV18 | TGTGCCAGCTCACCTCGACTAGCGGGAGGATCAGGGGATACGCAGTATTTT | CASSPRLAGGSGDTQYF
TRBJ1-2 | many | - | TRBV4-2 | TGTGCCAGCAGCCAAGGACAGGAGTTTAACTATGGCTACACCTTC | CASSQGQEFNYGYTF
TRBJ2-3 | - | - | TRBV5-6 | TGTGCCAGCAGCCGGACCTCCTTTAGCACAGATACGCAGTATTTT | CASSRTSFSTDTQYF
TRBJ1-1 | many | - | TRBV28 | TGTGCCAGCAGTTCCCGGTACCAAGCTTTCTTT | CASSSRYQAFF
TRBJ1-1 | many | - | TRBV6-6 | TGTGCCAGCAGTTACGGAGGACTGAAAACTGAAGCTTTCTTT | CASSYGGLKTEAFF
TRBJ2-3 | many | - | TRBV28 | TGTGCCAGCAGTTTAGTGGGTTTTAGCACAGATACGCAGTATTTT | CASSLVGFSTDTQYF